This T cell receptor beta chain was identified in a study of glioma-infiltrating T cells after dendritic cell vaccination. The time point here: after dendritic cell vaccination, including at tumor progression/relapse. The table came from immunoSEQ multiplex PCR; TCRdb's copy has only in-frame clones and leaves some out. The sample contains roughly 80,000 clones, around nine tenths of which appear only once. There are 16 residues in the CDR3. J lost 5 bases, V lost 5 bases, and 13 bases had no gene match. Germline assignment: CDR1 LNHDA and CDR2 SQIVND (reference sequence). The rearrangement links TRBV19 to TRBJ2-7; 9 bases align to TRBD2. Sequences were derived from blood, sampled after dendritic cell vaccination. The receptor comes from a human donor with glioblastoma. The CDR3, as DNA: TGTGCCAGTAGTTTCCGAATAGCGGGAGTTCCCCACGAGCAGTACTTC. This encodes CASSFRIAGVPHEQYF.